These 26 T cell receptor beta chains originate from one sample sequenced in a study of blood T cell repertoires in COVID-19. TCRdb's copy holds only in-frame clones and misses some; the assay was immunoSEQ multiplex PCR. In the table there are some 310,000 clones, about nine tenths of which are singletons. The sample consisted of PBMCs or T cells enriched from blood (not recorded which). The origin of the receptors is a woman aged 30 to 39 who had recovered from COVID-19.

CDR3 nucleotide sequence: TGTGCCAGCAGTGAAAGCTTGGTCTGGCGGGAGAGGATCTTTAGAACAGATACGCAGTATTTT. As protein: CASSESLVWRERIFRTDTQYF. V is TRBV2 and J is TRBJ2-3, with TRBD2 matching over 7 bases. CDR1 is SNHLY and CDR2 is FYNNEI in the germline V gene. The CDR3 length is 21 residues. J lost 3 bases, V lost 2 bases, and 23 bases had no gene match.

The V gene is TRBV12-2, the J gene TRBJ1-6. TRBV12-2 is a listed pseudogene. CDR3 length: 17 residues. CDR3 nucleotide sequence: TGTGCAAGTCGCTTTAGTATGCTCCACTCCTATAATTCACCCCTCCACTTT. Encoded protein: CASRFSMLHSYNSPLHF.

The chain uses TRBV25-1 and TRBJ1-4; the D gene is possibly TRBD1 (5 bases). The length of the CDR3 is 14 residues. CDR1 MGHDK and CDR2 SYGVNS come from the germline V gene. The V and J ends lost 1 base and 7 bases respectively, with 10 bases between them. CDR3 nucleotides: TGTGCCAGCAGTGAATCTGGGGCCGGTGAAAAACTGTTTTTT. Amino acid sequence: CASSESGAGEKLFF.

The chain uses TRBV10-3 and TRBJ1-4; the D is unclear. Germline values: CDR1 ENHRY, CDR2 SYGVKD. V shed 3 bases and J shed 8 bases, with 10 bases lying between them. The CDR3 is 13 residues long. The CDR3 is CAISEAETEKLFF. DNA of the CDR3: TGTGCCATCAGTGAAGCCGAAACGGAAAAACTGTTTTTT.

The chain uses TRBV7-2 and TRBJ1-1, with 11 bases that match TRBD1. CDR3 size: 13 residues. The germline CDR1 and CDR2 sequences are SGHTA and FQGNSA. V trimming: 5 bases; J trimming: 10 bases; junction bases outside the gene matches: 6. CDR3 residues: CASSTGQGVAAFF. The CDR3 DNA reads TGTGCCAGCAGCACGGGACAGGGGGTAGCAGCTTTCTTT.

This chain uses TRBV18 with TRBJ1-1; D call uncertain. Germline-derived CDR1 and CDR2 are KGHSH and LQKENI. This CDR3 is 15 amino acids long. Trimming removed 2 bases from V and 4 bases from J, with 14 bases in between. The CDR3 protein is CASSPTTGIVTEAFF. CDR3 coding DNA: TGTGCCAGCTCACCAACAACCGGGATTGTCACTGAAGCTTTCTTT.

CDR3 residues: CASSGRAGGHEQFF. The CDR3 bases are TGTGCCAGCAGCGGGAGGGCAGGGGGCCATGAGCAGTTCTTC. The chain combines TRBV21-1 with TRBJ2-1; the DNA was not used to check the table's D call, TRBD1. TRBV21-1 is noted as a pseudogene. The CDR3 consists of 14 residues.

This chain links TRBV10-3 with TRBJ2-3, with a possible D match to TRBD1 (6 bases). This CDR3 spans 15 amino acids. The V gene lost 2 bases and the J gene lost 4 bases, with 13 bases spanning the gap. The germline CDR1 and CDR2 sequences are ENHRY and SYGVKD. CDR3 DNA: TGTGCCATCAGTGAGATGTCCTCAGGGGCAGATACGCAGTATTTT. Translating gives CAISEMSSGADTQYF.

The V gene is TRBV7-9, the J gene TRBJ1-4; D is unresolved. The CDR3 covers 16 residues. The V end was cut by 4 bases, the J end by 7 bases, with 19 bases between. CDR1 is SEHNR, CDR2 FQNEAQ, per germline (reference sequence). The chain's CDR3 is CASSSEAGESVEKLFF. In nucleotides, the CDR3 is TGTGCCAGCAGCTCTGAGGCGGGAGAATCAGTTGAAAAACTGTTTTTT.

This rearrangement joins TRBV19 to TRBJ2-1; no reliable D call. Germline lookup yields CDR1 LNHDA and CDR2 SQIVND (reference sequence). This CDR3 comprises 13 residues. V shed 4 bases and J shed 12 bases, with 16 bases lying between them. The CDR3 here is CASSRPEPEAQFF. In nucleotides, the CDR3 is TGTGCCAGTAGTAGACCCGAACCCGAGGCGCAGTTCTTC.

V and J are TRBV5-1 and TRBJ2-7; 7 positions match TRBD2. The germline gives CDR1 SGHRS, CDR2 YFSETQ. CDR3 length equals 13 residues. J lost 3 bases, V lost 4 bases, and 4 bases had no gene match. The CDR3 loop reads CASSNGGSYEQYF. CDR3 coding DNA: TGCGCCAGCAGCAATGGCGGGAGCTACGAGCAGTACTTC. Combining the CDR3 with reference TRBV5-1 and TRBJ2-7 gives the whole variable domain KAGVTQTPRYLIKTRGQQVTLSCSPISGHRSVSWYQQTPGQGLQFLFEYFSETQRNKGNFPGRFSGRQFSNSRSEMNVSTLELGDSALYLCASSNGGSYEQYFGPGTRLTVT.

This chain joins TRBV9 and TRBJ2-1, with 11 positions matching TRBD2. The CDR3 loop spans 16 amino acids. Trimming took 2 bases from V and 9 from J; bases not matched to a gene: 10. Germline CDR1 is SGDLS and CDR2 is YYNGEE. Written as DNA, the CDR3 is TGTGCCAGCAGCGTCTTAGCGGGAGGGAGGGCCAGTGAGCAGTTCTTC. Translated: CASSVLAGGRASEQFF.

The V and J genes are TRBV5-1 and TRBJ1-5; no reliable D call. The V and J ends lost 0 bases and 2 bases respectively, with 12 bases between them. The CDR3 is 16 amino acids. Germline V gene data show CDR1 as SGHRS and CDR2 as YFSETQ. CDR3 DNA: TGCGCCAGCAGCTTGGGTGAGGGATATGGCAATCAGCCCCAGCATTTT. Residues: CASSLGEGYGNQPQHF.

The chain combines TRBV14 with TRBJ2-5; 9 bases are a match to TRBD2. V was clipped by 6 bases and J by 4 bases; unmatched bases: 3. This CDR3 comprises 13 residues. CDR1 is SGHDN, CDR2 FVKESK, per germline. The CDR3 region is CASRIAGAETQYF. CDR3 coding DNA: TGTGCCAGCAGAATAGCGGGAGCAGAGACCCAGTACTTC.

The chain recombines TRBV4-3 with TRBJ2-1, with 11 positions matching TRBD1. Germline V CDR1 and CDR2: LGHNA, YSLEER. Trimming at V came to 4 bases and at J to 7 bases, leaving 6 bases not matched to a gene. The CDR3 runs to 15 residues. This CDR3 is CASSRGTGGRNEQFF. Here the CDR3 DNA reads TGCGCCAGCAGCCGGGGGACAGGGGGACGGAATGAGCAGTTCTTC.

The rearrangement links TRBV27 to TRBJ1-2; a weak D match, TRBD1 (6 bases). The germline V gene has CDR1 MNHEY and CDR2 SMNVEV (reference sequence). This CDR3 has 20 amino acids. Trimming pared 0 bases from V and 5 bases from J, leaving 28 bases between. CDR3 sequence: CASSLSGGTGGAFGNYGYTF. CDR3 in DNA: TGTGCCAGCAGTTTATCCGGTGGTACGGGGGGCGCATTCGGCAATTATGGCTACACCTTC.

The chain couples TRBV30 to TRBJ1-1, with D uncertain. V lost 2 bases, J lost 4 bases, and 11 bases lay in between. Germline V gene lookup returns CDR1 GTSNPN and CDR2 SVGIG (reference sequence). CDR3 size: 13 residues. CDR3 in amino acids: CAWSIQASTEAFF. The CDR3 DNA is TGTGCCTGGAGTATCCAGGCGAGCACTGAAGCTTTCTTT.

This clone occurred once. This chain connects TRBV27 to TRBJ2-7; 7 nucleotides line up with TRBD1. CDR1 and CDR2 (germline): MNHEY, SMNVEV (reference sequence). CDR3 length: 15 amino acids. Losses at the gene ends were 4 bases for V and 3 bases for J; bases not matched to a gene: 9. The chain's CDR3 is CASSSPTGTNYEQYF. CDR3 coding DNA: TGTGCCAGCAGTTCACCGACAGGGACAAACTACGAGCAGTACTTC.

This chain joins TRBV28 and TRBJ1-3; D might be TRBD1 (6 bases). Germline values: CDR1 MDHEN, CDR2 SYDVKM. Trimming removed 5 bases at V and 7 bases at J, with 18 bases between. The CDR3 has 15 residues. CDR3 region: CASSTGSTVPNTIYF. CDR3 sequence (DNA): TGTGCCAGCAGTACAGGGTCTACAGTACCGAACACCATATATTTT.

The genes are TRBV5-4 and TRBJ1-4; TRBD1 matches 9 bases. The CDR3 runs to 12 residues. Germline V gene lookup returns CDR1 SGHNT and CDR2 YYREEE (reference sequence). With V trimmed by 4 bases and J by 14 bases, 6 bases remained unmatched. This chain's CDR3 is CASSAGQGILFF. The CDR3 DNA reads as TGTGCCAGCAGCGCCGGACAGGGGATTCTGTTTTTT.

For the CDR3, the DNA is TGTGCCAGCAGCAAAGACAGGGTGGGGACCGGGGAGCTGTTTTTT. Translating gives CASSKDRVGTGELFF. The chain uses TRBV2 and TRBJ2-2, with 7 bases lining up with TRBD1. Unmatched junction bases numbered 9, after V lost 6 bases and J lost 5 bases. The CDR3 consists of 15 residues. CDR1 SNHLY and CDR2 FYNNEI come from the germline V gene.

The chain is built from TRBV5-1 and TRBJ2-1; D unclear. V lost 4 bases, J lost 4 bases, and 9 bases lay in between. CDR1 is SGHRS and CDR2 is YFSETQ in the germline V gene. The CDR3 consists of 13 residues. The CDR3 coding sequence is TGCGCCAGCAGCGATGACTGGTACAATGAGCAGTTCTTC. Protein sequence: CASSDDWYNEQFF.

This chain connects TRBV10-3 to TRBJ2-7, with TRBD2 matching over 11 bases. The length of the CDR3 is 15 residues. From germline, CDR1 is ENHRY and CDR2 SYGVKD. V trimming: 6 bases; J trimming: 0 bases; junction bases outside the gene matches: 4. As DNA, the CDR3 is TGTGCCATCAGGGGGACTAGCGGAAGCTCCTACGAGCAGTACTTC. It codes for CAIRGTSGSSYEQYF.

This clone was seen just once. The chain links TRBV19 to TRBJ2-7, with 9 bases lining up with TRBD1. The CDR3 loop spans 16 amino acids. V lost 5 bases to trimming and J lost 0 bases; unmatched junction nucleotides: 8. Germline V gene lookup returns CDR1 LNHDA and CDR2 SQIVND (reference sequence). The CDR3 spells CASSLRTGASSYEQYF. Here the CDR3 DNA reads TGTGCCAGTAGTTTAAGGACAGGGGCAAGCTCCTACGAGCAGTACTTC.

V usage is TRBV10-3 and J usage is TRBJ2-1; 8 bases map to TRBD2. V trimming: 10 bases; J trimming: 7 bases; junction bases outside the gene matches: 12. CDR1 ENHRY and CDR2 SYGVKD come from the germline V gene. The CDR3 is 14 residues long. The CDR3 nucleotides read TGTGCCACCGTGACTAGCGAGATCCCTAATGAGCAGTTCTTC. Its translation is CATVTSEIPNEQFF.

This chain joins TRBV28 and TRBJ1-2; 8 nucleotides line up with TRBD1. The CDR3 consists of 16 residues. Germline V gene sequence: CDR1 MDHEN, CDR2 SYDVKM. Trimming at V came to 7 bases and at J to 4 bases, leaving 14 bases not matched to a gene. In nucleotides, the CDR3 is TGTGCCAGCATTTATAGGGGGGACAGGCCACCCTATGGCTACACCTTC. Protein: CASIYRGDRPPYGYTF.